This record concerns one T cell receptor (beta chain) sequence. This clonotype was found a few times. Which antigen it targets is not known. No much larger clone exists at a distance of one base, and base qualities are not known. The library was made by 5' RACE. Sequencing used an Illumina HiSeq 2500. A second PCR of about 6 to 11 cycles was run with a J-beta primer mix and a sample-barcoded 5' primer. A template-switch 5' adaptor carrying 12 random nucleotides introduced a unique molecular identifier onto each TCR beta cDNA molecule. At least 3 million CDR3-containing paired-end reads were obtained from each sample. The Mint cDNA synthesis kit, primed by a TRBC-specific oligonucleotide, was used to synthesize first-strand cDNA from all RNA. All cDNA was treated with uracil-DNA glycosylase and then went through a first 18-cycle PCR with the universal primers M1SS and BC2_uni_R. On the authors' methods: For normalization, 1 million high-quality reads, each with a distinct molecular identifier, were randomly selected from each sample. Reads with shared molecular identifiers were discarded instead of being binned into consensus sequences. MiTCR, with a Q25 quality threshold and the strictest error-elimination algorithm, was used for CDR3 identification, clonotype clustering and error correction. Lower-bound total TCR beta diversity was estimated with a nonparametric unseen species model using Euler transformation. The raw public data were reprocessed by TCRdb itself: fastp quality trimming at Q25, MiXCR clonotype calling, in-frame beta chains only. CDR3 protein sequences are deduplicated, and each keeps its most common genes and DNA. These V and J calls rely on TCRdb rather than the paper's analysis. The sample records hundreds of thousands of distinct CDR3 sequences, roughly 21% of which are singletons. 3.6% of the sample is held by the ten biggest clonotypes.

The data were obtained in a study of blood T cells in healthy people across ages (dated by TCRdb to between 2014 and 2016). The study in broad terms: Template switching captured roughly one uniquely barcoded TCR beta cDNA molecule per two T cells in model experiments. The study measured age-related changes in TCR beta repertoire diversity using deep sequencing normalized with unique cDNA molecular identifiers. The donors were divided into four age groups: young (average about 15 years), middle-aged (under 40), aged (approximately 59) and long-lived (82). Donors of different ages were randomly distributed across sequencing lanes to avoid experimental bias. Using the same blood draw, the study looked at two additional independent replicas of 1 million unique cDNA reads for two donors, one aged 18 to 30 and the other aged 80 or older. Paper-wide results and their limitations: Estimates of total diversity from one million sequenced T cells were regarded as lower bounds and underestimates. Observed TCR beta diversity per million T cells fell roughly linearly with age, and a significant reduction was already apparent by age around 39. Observed TCR beta diversity correlated strongly with the percentage of naive T cells measured by flow cytometry. Bulk unsorted PBMC profiling prevented conclusive comparison of naive and antigen-experienced compartments. Donor CMV infection status was unknown, potentially confounding age-related changes in expanded clonotypes. Compared with the aged group, the long-lived group had more naive CD4+ T cells, fewer expanded clones and increased TCR diversity, suggesting age selection.

The donors were 40 or so Caucasian individuals from Russia, aged roughly 6 to 100 years, who were systemically healthy. Each donor gave about 9.8 milliliters of peripheral blood, drawn into EDTA-treated Vacutainer tubes. Ficoll-Paque density-gradient centrifugation was used to isolate PBMCs, with at least 6 million per sample. Trizol reagent was used to extract total RNA from the PBMCs, yielding at least 6 micrograms per sample. The percentages of naive CD45RAhigh/CD27high T cells were determined by flow cytometry on a PBMC aliquot from every donor. The CDR3, cysteine through phenylalanine, is 12 amino acids long. Of the read, only the CDR3 DNA is kept; its 36 bases are in frame from base 1. V was cut back by 3 bases and J by 6 bases, leaving a gap of 5 bases between them. CDR1 is given as ENHRY and CDR2 as SYGVKD, both from the germline V gene.

Sample: blood. The chain links TRBV10-3 with TRBJ2-2; no D gene call is confident. This TCR derives from a man between 65 and 85 years old in good health. The DNA is TGTGCCATCAGTGATCCCCCCGGGGAGCTGTTTTTT. This gives the protein CAISDPPGELFF.